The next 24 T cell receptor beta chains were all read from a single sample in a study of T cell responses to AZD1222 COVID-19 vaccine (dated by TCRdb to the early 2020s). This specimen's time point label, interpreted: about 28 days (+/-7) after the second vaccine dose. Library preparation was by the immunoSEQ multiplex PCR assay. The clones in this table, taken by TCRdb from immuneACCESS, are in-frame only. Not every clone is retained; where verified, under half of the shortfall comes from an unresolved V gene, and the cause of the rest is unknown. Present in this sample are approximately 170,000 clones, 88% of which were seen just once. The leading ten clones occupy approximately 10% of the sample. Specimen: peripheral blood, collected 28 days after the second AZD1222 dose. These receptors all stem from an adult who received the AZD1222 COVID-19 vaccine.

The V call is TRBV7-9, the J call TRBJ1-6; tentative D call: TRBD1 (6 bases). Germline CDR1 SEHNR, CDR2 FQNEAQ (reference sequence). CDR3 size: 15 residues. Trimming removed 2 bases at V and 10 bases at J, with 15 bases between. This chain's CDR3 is CASSLLVGQYSPLHF. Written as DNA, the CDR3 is TGTGCCAGCAGCTTACTCGTTGGACAGTACTCACCCCTCCACTTT.

The CDR3 loop is CASISWDAGELFF. Written as DNA, the CDR3 is TGTGCCAGTATAAGCTGGGACGCCGGGGAGCTGTTTTTT. V usage is TRBV19 and J usage is TRBJ2-2; D tentatively reads TRBD1 or TRBD2 (5 bases each). This CDR3 spans 13 amino acids. Germline CDR1 LNHDA, CDR2 SQIVND (reference sequence). V dropped 7 bases and J dropped 6 bases, with 12 bases sitting between them.

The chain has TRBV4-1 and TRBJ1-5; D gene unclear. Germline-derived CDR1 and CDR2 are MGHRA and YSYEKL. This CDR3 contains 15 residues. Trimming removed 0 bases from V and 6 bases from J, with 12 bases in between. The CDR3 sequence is CASSQDPQLIQPQHF. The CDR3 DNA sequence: TGCGCCAGCAGCCAAGACCCCCAGCTAATTCAGCCCCAGCATTTT.

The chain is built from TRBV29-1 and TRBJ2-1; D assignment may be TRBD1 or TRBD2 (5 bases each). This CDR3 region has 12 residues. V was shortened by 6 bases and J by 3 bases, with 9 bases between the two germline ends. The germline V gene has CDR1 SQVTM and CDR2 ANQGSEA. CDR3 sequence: CSVSGSYNEQFF. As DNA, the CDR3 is TGCAGCGTGTCAGGGAGCTACAATGAGCAGTTCTTC.

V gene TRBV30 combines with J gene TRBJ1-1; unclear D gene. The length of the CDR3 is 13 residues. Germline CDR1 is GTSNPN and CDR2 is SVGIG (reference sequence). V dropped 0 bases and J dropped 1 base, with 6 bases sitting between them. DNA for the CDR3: TGTGCCTGGAGTGTAATAAAGAACACTGAAGCTTTCTTT. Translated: CAWSVIKNTEAFF. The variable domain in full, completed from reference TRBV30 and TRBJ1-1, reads SQTIHQWPATLVQPVGSPLSLECTVEGTSNPNLYWYRQAAGRGLQLLFYSVGIGQISSEVPQNLSASRPQDRQFILSSKKLLLSDSGFYLCAWSVIKNTEAFFGQGTRLTVV.

CDR3: CASSGTGQKNNEQFF. Written as DNA, the CDR3 is TGTGCCAGCAGTGGGACGGGACAGAAAAACAATGAGCAGTTCTTC. The rearrangement uses TRBV25-1 and TRBJ2-1, with 7 bases identical to TRBD1. Trimming cost V 4 bases and J 5 bases; bases outside gene matches: 8. CDR1 MGHDK and CDR2 SYGVNS come from the germline V gene. The CDR3 is 15 residues long.

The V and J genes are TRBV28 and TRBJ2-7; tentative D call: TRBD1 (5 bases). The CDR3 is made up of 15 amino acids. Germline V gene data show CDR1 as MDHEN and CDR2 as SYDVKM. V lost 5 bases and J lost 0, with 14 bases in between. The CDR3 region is CASSPSGLYSYEQYF. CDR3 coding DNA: TGTGCCAGCAGTCCTTCAGGGCTATACTCCTACGAGCAGTACTTC.

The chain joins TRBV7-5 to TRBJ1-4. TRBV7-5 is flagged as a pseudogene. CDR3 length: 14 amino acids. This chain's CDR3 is CARTKWDTNEKLFF. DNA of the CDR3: TGTGCCAGAACGAAGTGGGACACTAATGAAAAACTGTTTTTT.

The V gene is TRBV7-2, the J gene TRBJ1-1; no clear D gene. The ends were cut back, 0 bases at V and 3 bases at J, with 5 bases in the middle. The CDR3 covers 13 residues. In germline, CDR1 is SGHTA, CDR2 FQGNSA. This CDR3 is CASSLAVYTEAFF. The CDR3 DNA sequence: TGTGCCAGCAGCTTAGCGGTCTACACTGAAGCTTTCTTT.

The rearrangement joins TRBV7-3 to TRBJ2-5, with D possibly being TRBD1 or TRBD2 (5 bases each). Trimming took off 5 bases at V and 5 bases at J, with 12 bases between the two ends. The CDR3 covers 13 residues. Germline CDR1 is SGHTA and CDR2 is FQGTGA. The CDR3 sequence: CASSRSRDETQYF. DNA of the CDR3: TGTGCCAGCAGCAGAAGCAGGGACGAGACCCAGTACTTC.

The CDR3 region has the DNA TGCGCCAGCAGCTTGGTCGGGGTTAGCTCCTACAATGAGCAGTTCTTC. It specifies CASSLVGVSSYNEQFF. The chain joins TRBV5-1 to TRBJ2-1, with D possibly TRBD2 on 5 matching bases. This CDR3 is built from 16 residues. CDR1 and CDR2 (germline): SGHRS, YFSETQ. V lost 0 bases and J lost 0, with 10 bases in between.

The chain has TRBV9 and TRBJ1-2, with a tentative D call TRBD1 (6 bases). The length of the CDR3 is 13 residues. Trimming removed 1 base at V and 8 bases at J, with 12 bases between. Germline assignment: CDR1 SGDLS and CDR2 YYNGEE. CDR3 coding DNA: TGTGCCAGCAGCGTATGGGGGGCAGGAGGCTACACCTTC. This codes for CASSVWGAGGYTF.

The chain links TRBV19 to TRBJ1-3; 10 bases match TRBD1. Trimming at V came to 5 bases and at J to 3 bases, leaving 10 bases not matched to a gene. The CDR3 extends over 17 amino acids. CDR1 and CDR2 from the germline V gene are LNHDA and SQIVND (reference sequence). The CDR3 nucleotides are TGTGCCAGTAGTCCCCTCTCCGGGACAGGGGTTGGAAACACCATATATTTT. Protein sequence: CASSPLSGTGVGNTIYF.

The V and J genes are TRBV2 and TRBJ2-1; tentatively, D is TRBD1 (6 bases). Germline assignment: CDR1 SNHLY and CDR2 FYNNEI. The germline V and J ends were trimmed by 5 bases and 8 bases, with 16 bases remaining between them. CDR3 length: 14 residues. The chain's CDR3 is CASSPLIQGDEQFF. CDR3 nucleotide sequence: TGTGCCAGCAGTCCATTAATACAGGGAGATGAGCAGTTCTTC.

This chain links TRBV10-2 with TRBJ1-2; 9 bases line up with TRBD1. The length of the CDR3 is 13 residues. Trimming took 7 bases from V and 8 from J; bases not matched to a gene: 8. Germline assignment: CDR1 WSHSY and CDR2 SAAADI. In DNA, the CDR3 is TGCGCCAGCAAAGGGGACAGGGATCGAGGCTACACCTTC. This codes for CASKGDRDRGYTF.

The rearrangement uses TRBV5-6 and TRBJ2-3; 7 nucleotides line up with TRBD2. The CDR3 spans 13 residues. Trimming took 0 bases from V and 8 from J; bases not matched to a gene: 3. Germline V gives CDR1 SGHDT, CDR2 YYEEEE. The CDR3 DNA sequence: TGTGCCAGCAGCTTGGCCGGGGGGAGTACGCAGTATTTT. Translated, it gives CASSLAGGSTQYF.

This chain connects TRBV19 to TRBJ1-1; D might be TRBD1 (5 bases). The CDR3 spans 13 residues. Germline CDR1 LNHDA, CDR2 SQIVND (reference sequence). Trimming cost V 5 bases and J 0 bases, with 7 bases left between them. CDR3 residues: CASSAQVNTEAFF. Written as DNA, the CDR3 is TGTGCCAGTAGTGCACAGGTGAACACTGAAGCTTTCTTT.

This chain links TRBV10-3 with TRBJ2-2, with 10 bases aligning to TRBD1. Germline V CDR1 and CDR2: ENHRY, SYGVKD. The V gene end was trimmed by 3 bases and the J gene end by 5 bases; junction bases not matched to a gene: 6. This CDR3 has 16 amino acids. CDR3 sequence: CAISDQTGGKTGELFF. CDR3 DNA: TGTGCCATCAGTGATCAGACAGGGGGCAAGACCGGGGAGCTGTTTTTT.

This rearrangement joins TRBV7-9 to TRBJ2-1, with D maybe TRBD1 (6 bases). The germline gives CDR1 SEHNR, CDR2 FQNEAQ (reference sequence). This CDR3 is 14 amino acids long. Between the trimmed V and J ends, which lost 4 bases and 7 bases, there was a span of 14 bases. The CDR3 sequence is CASSSTGSWNEQFF. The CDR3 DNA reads TGTGCCAGCAGCTCGACAGGAAGTTGGAATGAGCAGTTCTTC. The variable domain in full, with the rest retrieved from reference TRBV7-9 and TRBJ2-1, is DTGVSQNPRHKITKRGQNVTFRCDPISEHNRLYWYRQTLGQGPEFLTYFQNEAQLEKSRLLSDRFSAERPKGSFSTLEIQRTEQGDSAMYLCASSSTGSWNEQFFGPGTRLTVL.

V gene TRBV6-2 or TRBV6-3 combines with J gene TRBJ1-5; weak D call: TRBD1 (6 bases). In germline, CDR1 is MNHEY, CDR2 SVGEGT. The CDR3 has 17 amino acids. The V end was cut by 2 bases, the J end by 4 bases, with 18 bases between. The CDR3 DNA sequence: TGTGCCAGCAGTTACCGGCCTTACAGGGTCGGGAATCAGCCCCAGCATTTT. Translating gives CASSYRPYRVGNQPQHF.

CDR3: CASSPPVAHSYNEQFF. The CDR3 DNA sequence: TGTGCCAGCTCACCACCGGTGGCGCACTCCTACAATGAGCAGTTCTTC. This chain uses TRBV18 with TRBJ2-1, with unresolved D. The CDR3 is 16 amino acids. Germline V gives CDR1 KGHSH, CDR2 LQKENI. Trimming took off 0 bases at V and 0 bases at J, with 9 bases between the two ends.

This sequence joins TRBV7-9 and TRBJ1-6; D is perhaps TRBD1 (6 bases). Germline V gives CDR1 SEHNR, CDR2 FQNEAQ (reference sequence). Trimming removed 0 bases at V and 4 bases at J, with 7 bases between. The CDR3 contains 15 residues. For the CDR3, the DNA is TGTGCCAGCAGCTTAGCACAGGGATATAATTCACCCCTCCACTTT. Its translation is CASSLAQGYNSPLHF.

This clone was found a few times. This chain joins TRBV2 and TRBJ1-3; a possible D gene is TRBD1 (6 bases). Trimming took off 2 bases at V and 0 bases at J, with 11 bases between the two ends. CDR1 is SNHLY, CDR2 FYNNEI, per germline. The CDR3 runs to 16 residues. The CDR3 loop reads CASSELQGPSGNTIYF. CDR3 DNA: TGTGCCAGCAGTGAACTGCAGGGGCCCTCTGGAAACACCATATATTTT.

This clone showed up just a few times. The CDR3 region has the DNA TGTGCCACCAGCAGAGATCGCAGGACAGGGGTTACTGAAGCTTTCTTT. This encodes CATSRDRRTGVTEAFF. V gene TRBV15 combines with J gene TRBJ1-1, with TRBD1 matching 9 bases. The CDR3 loop spans 16 amino acids. After removal of 0 bases from V and 5 bases from J, the junction contained 7 bases not matched to a gene. From germline, CDR1 is LNHNV and CDR2 YYDKDF (reference sequence).